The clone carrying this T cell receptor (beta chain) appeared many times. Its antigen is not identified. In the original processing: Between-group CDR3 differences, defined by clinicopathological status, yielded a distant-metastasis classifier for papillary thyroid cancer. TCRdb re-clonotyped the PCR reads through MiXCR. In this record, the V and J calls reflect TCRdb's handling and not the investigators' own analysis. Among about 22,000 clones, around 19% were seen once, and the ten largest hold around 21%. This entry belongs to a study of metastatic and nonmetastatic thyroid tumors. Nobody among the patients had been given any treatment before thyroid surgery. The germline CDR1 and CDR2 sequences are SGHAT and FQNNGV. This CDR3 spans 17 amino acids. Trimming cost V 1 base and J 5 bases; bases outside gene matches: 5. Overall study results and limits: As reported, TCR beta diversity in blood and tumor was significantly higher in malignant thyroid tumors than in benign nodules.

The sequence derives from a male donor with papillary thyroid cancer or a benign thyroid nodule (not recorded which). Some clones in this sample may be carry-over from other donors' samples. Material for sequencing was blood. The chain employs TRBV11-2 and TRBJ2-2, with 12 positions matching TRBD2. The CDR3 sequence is CASSLGLAGVVTGELFF. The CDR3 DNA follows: TGTGCCAGCAGCTTAGGACTAGCGGGAGTAGTTACCGGGGAGCTGTTTTTT.